This T cell receptor (beta chain) was captured by sequencing in a study of T-cell memory formation after mild COVID-19. The germline gives CDR1 MNHEY, CDR2 SVGAGI. V was shortened by 0 bases and J by 2 bases, with 14 bases between the two germline ends. The CDR3 is made up of 16 amino acids. TCRdb reprocessed the 5' RACE reads with MiXCR, giving one entry per CDR3 protein. The sample consists of approximately 390,000 distinct CDR3 sequences, roughly 15% of them appearing once. The sequencing input was PBMCs or a T cell subset sorted from them (not recorded which). The chain has TRBV6-5 and TRBJ2-7; a weak D match, TRBD2 (7 bases). The clonotype originates from a man between 18 and 29 years old who had mild COVID-19 (a few samples of this study predate the infection). Cell type and time point are not known. CDR3 coding DNA: TGTGCCAGCAGTTACTCGGGCGCGGGGGCCGCCTACGAGCAGTACTTC. Its translation: CASSYSGAGAAYEQYF.